Described below is a single T cell receptor beta chain sequence and its context. Its cognate antigen is unknown. Germline V gene sequence: CDR1 DFQATT, CDR2 SNEGSKA (reference sequence). Trimming removed 1 base from V and 5 bases from J; junction bases left unmatched: 8. The CDR3 runs 16 residues. Primers used in a second PCR of roughly 7 to 12 cycles were a sample-barcoded 5' primer and a J-beta primer mix. TCRdb redid the calling of the 5' RACE reads with MiXCR, one entry per CDR3 protein. This table has 1.5 million to 1.8 million distinct CDR3 sequences, around 40% appearing once. The people who gave samples were healthy Caucasians from Russia, aged roughly 6 to 90. This specimen comes from a study of blood T cells in healthy people across ages. General study points: Naive T cell percentage and TCR beta diversity correlated strongly.

The sequence came from a woman under 30 in good health. The specimen was blood. The J gene is TRBJ2-5, the V gene TRBV20-1; 12 positions agree with TRBD2. CDR3 nucleotide sequence: TGCAGTGCTAGAGGGGCTAGCGGGGGGGTATTTGAGACCCAGTACTTC. It codes for CSARGASGGVFETQYF.